The 20 T cell receptor beta chains given below trace back to one sample, sequenced in a study of blood T cell repertoires in COVID-19. Clones were sequenced by immunoSEQ multiplex PCR, and TCRdb holds only the in-frame ones, with some missing. This table holds about 220,000 clones, around 84% found once. Sequenced sample: peripheral blood. Source of these receptors: a man aged 50-59 years who had recovered from COVID-19.

This chain uses TRBV6-1 with TRBJ2-7; 7 bases are a match to TRBD2. V shed 5 bases and J 3 bases; nucleotides not matched to a gene: 7. CDR1 MNHNS and CDR2 SASEGT come from the germline V gene. The CDR3 consists of 14 residues. This CDR3 reads CASSPSGTRYEQYF. The CDR3 DNA sequence: TGTGCCAGCAGTCCTAGCGGAACGCGCTACGAGCAGTACTTC.

This sequence joins TRBV5-4 and TRBJ2-1; 10 bases are a match to TRBD2. The CDR3 spans 15 residues. Germline V lookup: CDR1 SGHNT, CDR2 YYREEE (reference sequence). V lost 4 bases and J lost 2; bases outside the gene matches: 3. CDR3: CASSRSGRTYNEQFF. CDR3 DNA sequence: TGTGCCAGCAGCCGTAGCGGGAGGACCTACAATGAGCAGTTCTTC. Full variable domain (outside the CDR3, taken from reference TRBV5-4 and TRBJ2-1): ETGVTQSPTHLIKTRGQQVTLRCSSQSGHNTVSWYQQALGQGPQFIFQYYREEENGRGNFPPRFSGLQFPNYSSELNVNALELDDSALYLCASSRSGRTYNEQFFGPGTRLTVL.

In its sample, this clone was seen once. CDR3: CASSLVPSPLEQYF. DNA for the CDR3: TGTGCCAGCAGCTTAGTTCCGAGCCCCCTCGAGCAGTACTTC. This chain uses TRBV5-5 with TRBJ2-7; D is unresolved. The CDR3 totals 14 residues. With 2 bases removed from V and 6 bases from J, the gap between germline ends came to 15 bases. CDR1 is SGHKS and CDR2 is YYEKEE in the germline V gene (reference sequence).

The V and J genes are TRBV3-1 (or the pseudogene TRBV3-2) and TRBJ1-3; D is ambiguous. The germline CDR1 and CDR2 sequences are LGHDT and YNNKEL (reference sequence). This CDR3 has 16 amino acids. With 1 base removed from V and 0 bases from J, the gap between germline ends came to 10 bases. The CDR3 is CASSQGYSFSGNTIYF. For the CDR3, the DNA is TGTGCCAGCAGCCAAGGGTACAGCTTCTCTGGAAACACCATATATTTT.

V is TRBV10-3 and J is TRBJ1-5, with 8 bases lining up with TRBD1. In germline, CDR1 is ENHRY, CDR2 SYGVKD. The CDR3 runs 15 residues. The J segment lost 5 bases and the V segment lost 2 bases, leaving 5 bases of the junction unmatched. The CDR3 region has the DNA TGTGCCATCAGTGAGGCCGCAGGGGGCTATCAGCCCCAGCATTTT. This translates into CAISEAAGGYQPQHF.

This chain uses TRBV18 with TRBJ2-1, with D unclear. The germline V gene has CDR1 KGHSH and CDR2 LQKENI. The CDR3 runs 16 residues. Trimming cost V 0 bases and J 0 bases, with 9 bases left between them. The CDR3 region is CASSPPTGYSYNEQFF. The CDR3, as DNA: TGTGCCAGCTCACCACCTACGGGTTACTCCTACAATGAGCAGTTCTTC.

This clone showed up just a few times. CDR3 loop: CSASLSTSGSIQETQYF. DNA of the CDR3: TGCAGTGCTAGTCTTTCGACTAGCGGGAGTATCCAAGAGACCCAGTACTTC. The chain recombines TRBV20-1 with TRBJ2-5; TRBD2 matches at 12 bases. J lost 1 base, V lost 3 bases, and 9 bases had no gene match. CDR1 and CDR2 (germline): DFQATT, SNEGSKA (reference sequence). CDR3 length: 17 amino acids.

The chain has TRBV5-1 and TRBJ2-3, with TRBD2 identical over 7 bases. Germline loops: CDR1 SGHRS, CDR2 YFSETQ. Trimming cost V 4 bases and J 7 bases; bases outside gene matches: 9. The CDR3 contains 14 residues. In DNA, the CDR3 is TGCGCCAGCAGCAGGGCGGGAGTCCATCATACGCAGTATTTT. The encoded protein is CASSRAGVHHTQYF.

The rearrangement uses TRBV6-5 and TRBJ2-7, with 9 bases that match TRBD1. Unmatched junction bases numbered 8, after V lost 5 bases and J lost 3 bases. The germline V gene encodes CDR1 MNHEY and CDR2 SVGAGI. CDR3 length: 15 amino acids. The CDR3 loop is CASSHRDRGYYEQYF. CDR3 bases: TGTGCCAGCAGTCACCGAGACAGGGGGTACTACGAGCAGTACTTC.

The genes are TRBV28 and TRBJ1-1; 9 bases agree with TRBD1. The germline CDR1 and CDR2 sequences are MDHEN and SYDVKM. V was pared by 6 bases and J by 7 bases, with 3 bases of the junction left unmatched. CDR3 length equals 12 residues. The CDR3 protein is CASRLGQGEAFF. DNA for the CDR3: TGTGCCAGCAGGTTGGGACAGGGTGAAGCTTTCTTT.

This chain uses TRBV18 with TRBJ2-7; TRBD1 is a possible D gene (5 bases). Trimming removed 6 bases at V and 5 bases at J, with 14 bases between. Germline CDR1 KGHSH, CDR2 LQKENI. This CDR3 is 13 amino acids long. The CDR3 sequence: CASSPGHGDEQYF. The CDR3 nucleotides read TGTGCCAGCTCTCCCGGACATGGGGACGAGCAGTACTTC.

This clone was seen once. V is TRBV21-1 and J is TRBJ1-5; the listed D gene, TRBD1, was not tested against the DNA. TRBV21-1 is tagged as a pseudogene. This CDR3 comprises 18 residues. CDR3 amino acids: CASRLWDITTVTNQPQHF. As DNA, the CDR3 is TGTGCCAGCAGGTTGTGGGACATAACTACTGTCACGAATCAGCCCCAGCATTTT.

The CDR3 sequence is CASSVTSGSTDTQYF. The CDR3 region has the DNA TGTGCCAGCAGCGTAACTAGCGGGAGCACAGATACGCAGTATTTT. The chain uses TRBV11-2 and TRBJ2-3, with TRBD2 matching over 9 bases. From germline, CDR1 is SGHAT and CDR2 FQNNGV. The CDR3 is 15 amino acids. Germline trimming cut 5 bases from V and 0 bases from J; bases unmatched to any gene: 3.

The V and J genes are TRBV28 and TRBJ1-3; TRBD1 agrees at 8 bases. The V segment lost 2 bases and the J segment 3 bases; nucleotides outside the gene matches: 6. In germline, CDR1 is MDHEN, CDR2 SYDVKM. The CDR3 contains 16 residues. The CDR3 spells CASSLTQGAGGNTIYF. CDR3 bases: TGTGCCAGCAGTTTAACCCAGGGGGCTGGTGGAAACACCATATATTTT. Drawing the rest from reference TRBV28 and TRBJ1-3, the complete variable domain is DVKVTQSSRYLVKRTGEKVFLECVQDMDHENMFWYRQDPGLGLRLIYFSYDVKMKEKGDIPEGYSVSREKKERFSLILESASTNQTSMYLCASSLTQGAGGNTIYFGEGSWLTVV.

This clone has only a few counts. CDR3 residues: CASRLLHAEAFF. For the CDR3, the DNA is TGTGCCAGCCGACTCCTACACGCTGAAGCTTTCTTT. This sequence joins TRBV28 and TRBJ1-1; D uncertain. The CDR3 totals 12 residues. CDR1 and CDR2 (germline): MDHEN, SYDVKM. V gave up 8 bases and J gave up 6 bases, with 13 bases separating them.

The rearrangement uses TRBV12-5 and TRBJ2-3; D perhaps matches TRBD2 (6 bases). V lost 7 bases and J 2 bases, leaving 13 bases between the germline ends. Looked up from germline, CDR1 is LGHNT and CDR2 is FRNRAP. CDR3 length: 14 residues. DNA for the CDR3: TGTGCTAGTGCCAGATCTAGCGCCACAGATACGCAGTATTTT. Amino acid sequence: CASARSSATDTQYF.

The chain couples TRBV15 to TRBJ1-4, with 8 bases fitting TRBD1. The germline V gene has CDR1 LNHNV and CDR2 YYDKDF (reference sequence). The CDR3 is 15 residues long. V shed 3 bases and J 2 bases; nucleotides not matched to a gene: 2. CDR3 nucleotides: TGTGCCACCAGCAGGGACAGGGTGACTAATGAAAAACTGTTTTTT. This sequence encodes CATSRDRVTNEKLFF.

The V and J genes are TRBV7-2 and TRBJ1-1, with TRBD1 matching 11 bases. Germline V gives CDR1 SGHTA, CDR2 FQGNSA. This CDR3 region has 15 residues. Trimming removed 5 bases from V and 6 bases from J; junction bases left unmatched: 8. CDR3 region: CASSVPDRGPPEAFF. CDR3 in DNA: TGTGCCAGCAGCGTACCGGACAGGGGGCCCCCTGAAGCTTTCTTT.

The chain carries TRBV27 and TRBJ2-7; TRBD2 aligns across 9 bases. The CDR3 has 15 residues. J was trimmed by 2 bases and V by 3 bases; bases with no gene match: 5. CDR1 is MNHEY, CDR2 SMNVEV, per germline (reference sequence). The CDR3 region is CASSFGLAGTYEQYF. The CDR3 region has the DNA TGTGCCAGCAGTTTCGGGCTAGCGGGGACCTACGAGCAGTACTTC.

This chain links TRBV9 with TRBJ2-2; 8 bases fit TRBD1. CDR1 is SGDLS, CDR2 YYNGEE, per germline. The V gene end was trimmed by 4 bases and the J gene end by 6 bases; junction bases not matched to a gene: 5. CDR3 length: 14 amino acids. CDR3 sequence reads: CASSLRQGPGELFF. The DNA for the CDR3 is TGTGCCAGCAGCCTCAGACAGGGGCCCGGGGAGCTGTTTTTT.